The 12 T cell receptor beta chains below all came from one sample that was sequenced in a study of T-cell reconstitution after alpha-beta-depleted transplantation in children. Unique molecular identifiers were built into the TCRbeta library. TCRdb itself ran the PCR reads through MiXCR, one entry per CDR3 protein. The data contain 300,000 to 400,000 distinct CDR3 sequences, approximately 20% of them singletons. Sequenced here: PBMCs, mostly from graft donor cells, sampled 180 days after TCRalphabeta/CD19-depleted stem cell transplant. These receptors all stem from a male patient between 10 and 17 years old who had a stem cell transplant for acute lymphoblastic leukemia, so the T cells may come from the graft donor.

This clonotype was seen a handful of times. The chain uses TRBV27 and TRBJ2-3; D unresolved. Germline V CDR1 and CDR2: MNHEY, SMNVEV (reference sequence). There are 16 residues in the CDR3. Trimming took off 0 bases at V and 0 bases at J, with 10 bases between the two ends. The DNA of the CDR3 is TGTGCCAGCAGTTTATCTCTCCGGGCCAGCACAGATACGCAGTATTTT. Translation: CASSLSLRASTDTQYF.

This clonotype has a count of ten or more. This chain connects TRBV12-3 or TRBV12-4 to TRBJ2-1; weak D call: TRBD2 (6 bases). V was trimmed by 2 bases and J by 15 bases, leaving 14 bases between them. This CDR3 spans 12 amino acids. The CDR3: CASSLSGTSRFF. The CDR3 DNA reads TGTGCCAGCAGTTTATCCGGGACTTCTCGGTTCTTC.

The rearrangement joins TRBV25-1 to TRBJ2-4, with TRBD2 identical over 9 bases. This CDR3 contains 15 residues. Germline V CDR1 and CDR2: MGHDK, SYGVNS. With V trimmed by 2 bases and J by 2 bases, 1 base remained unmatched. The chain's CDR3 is CASSEAGGSKNIQYF. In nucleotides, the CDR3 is TGTGCCAGCAGTGAAGCGGGGGGGTCCAAAAACATTCAGTACTTC.

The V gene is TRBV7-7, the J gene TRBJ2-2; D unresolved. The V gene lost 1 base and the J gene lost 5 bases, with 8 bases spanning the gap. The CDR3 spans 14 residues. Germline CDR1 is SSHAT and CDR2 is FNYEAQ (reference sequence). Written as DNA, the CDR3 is TGTGCCAGCAGCTTAGTCCCCGGAACCGGGGAGCTGTTTTTT. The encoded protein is CASSLVPGTGELFF.

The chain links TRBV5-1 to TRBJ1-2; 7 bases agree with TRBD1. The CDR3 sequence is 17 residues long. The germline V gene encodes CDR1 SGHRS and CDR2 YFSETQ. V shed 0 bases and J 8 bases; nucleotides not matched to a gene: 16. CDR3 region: CASSLGGRGRLGNGYTF. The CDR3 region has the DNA TGCGCCAGCAGCTTGGGTGGTAGGGGGCGCCTCGGGAACGGCTACACCTTC.

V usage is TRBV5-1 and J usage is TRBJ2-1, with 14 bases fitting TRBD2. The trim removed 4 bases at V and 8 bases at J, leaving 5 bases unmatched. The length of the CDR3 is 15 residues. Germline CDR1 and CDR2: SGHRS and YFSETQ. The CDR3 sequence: CASSPTSGRGDEQFF. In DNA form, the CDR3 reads TGCGCCAGCAGCCCGACTAGCGGGAGGGGGGATGAGCAGTTCTTC.

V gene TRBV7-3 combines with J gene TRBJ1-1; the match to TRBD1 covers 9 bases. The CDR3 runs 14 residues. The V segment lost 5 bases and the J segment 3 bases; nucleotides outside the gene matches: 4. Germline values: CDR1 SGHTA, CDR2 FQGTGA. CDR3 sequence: CASSKDRGYTEAFF. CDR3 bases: TGTGCCAGCAGCAAGGACAGGGGTTACACTGAAGCTTTCTTT.

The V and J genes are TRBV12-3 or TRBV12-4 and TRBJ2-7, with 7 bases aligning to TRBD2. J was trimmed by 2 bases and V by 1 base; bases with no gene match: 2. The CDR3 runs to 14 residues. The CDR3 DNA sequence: TGTGCCAGCAGTTTAGAGGCGGGAGCCTACGAGCAGTACTTC. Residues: CASSLEAGAYEQYF.

The DNA for the CDR3 is TGTGCCAGCAGATGGGCGGGAGAATATGGAGATACGCAGTATTTT. Encoded protein: CASRWAGEYGDTQYF. The chain carries TRBV27 and TRBJ2-3; the match to TRBD2 covers 7 bases. The junction had 11 bases not matched to a gene; V was cut back by 6 bases and J by 5 bases. The CDR3 sequence is 15 residues long. Germline V lookup: CDR1 MNHEY, CDR2 SMNVEV (reference sequence).

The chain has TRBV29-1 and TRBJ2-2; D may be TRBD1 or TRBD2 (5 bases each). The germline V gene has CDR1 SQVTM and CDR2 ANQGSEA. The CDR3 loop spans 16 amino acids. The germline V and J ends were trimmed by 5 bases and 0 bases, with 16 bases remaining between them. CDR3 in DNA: TGCAGCGTTTCGGGTCCGGGACGGTCGAACACCGGGGAGCTGTTTTTT. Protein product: CSVSGPGRSNTGELFF.

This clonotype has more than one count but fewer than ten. The CDR3 bases are TGTGCCAGCTCACCGAGAAGGGATATGAACACTGAAGCTTTCTTT. Translated, it gives CASSPRRDMNTEAFF. This chain uses TRBV18 with TRBJ1-1; no clear D gene. Trimming stripped 3 bases from V and 0 bases from J, with 11 bases between. Germline CDR1 KGHSH, CDR2 LQKENI. The CDR3 spans 15 residues.

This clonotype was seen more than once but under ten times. The CDR3 reads CASSSWTGMNTEAFF. The DNA of the CDR3 is TGCGCCAGCAGCTCTTGGACAGGGATGAACACTGAAGCTTTCTTT. This chain joins TRBV5-1 and TRBJ1-1, with TRBD1 matching over 8 bases. J gave up 0 bases and V 3 bases, and 4 bases lay outside the gene matches. This CDR3 spans 15 amino acids. The germline CDR1 and CDR2 sequences are SGHRS and YFSETQ.